By share, the clone carrying this T cell receptor beta chain ranks as medium-sized (0.01 to 0.1%). Antigen: not known. Clones were read by immunoSEQ multiplex PCR, and TCRdb kept only the in-frame ones, dropping some. The table includes over 10,000 clones, approximately 2% detected once. This record belongs to a study of T cells after posttransplantation cyclophosphamide. The study's findings and limits: Later blood repertoires were often dominated by clones from the donor CD8+ memory compartment.

Busulfan-fludarabine conditioning, marrow transplant, and cyclophosphamide on days +3 and +4 were administered. Looked up from germline, CDR1 is LGHNA and CDR2 is YSLEER. This CDR3 has 16 residues. The junction had 6 bases not matched to a gene; V was cut back by 0 bases and J by 4 bases. The starting material was PBMCs, obtained after allogeneic stem cell transplant with posttransplant cyclophosphamide. This sequence was found in a male patient aged 30 to 40 who received an allogeneic stem cell transplant from a related donor, was CMV-positive, and had no GVHD. Some T cells here may be from the graft donor. V is TRBV4-3 and J is TRBJ1-2; 9 bases are a match to TRBD1. The CDR3 nucleotides read TGCGCCAGCAGCCAAGACCGGGACAGGGTTCGCTATGGCTACACCTTC. This codes for CASSQDRDRVRYGYTF.